Here is one T cell receptor beta chain with its context. What it binds is not known. This CDR3 contains 14 residues. The V end was cut by 7 bases, the J end by 3 bases, with 13 bases between. Per germline, CDR1 LNHDA and CDR2 SQIVND (reference sequence). This entry comes from a study of shared clonotypes between healthy human individuals. Study context: In total, the donors were two women and a few men aged 18 to 49. CD4 naive and memory got three plates each, CD8 naive two, CD8 memory one. General study points: Clonotypes shared by all four sorted-subset donors had higher generation probabilities than non-shared clonotypes. Larger estimated richness was generally seen in naive subsets than in memory subsets.

TCRdb's copy holds only in-frame clones and misses some; the assay was immunoSEQ multiplex PCR. The repertoire holds roughly 410,000 clones, with about 96% as singletons. The sample taken for sequencing was memory CD8+ T cells sorted from blood. Subset in this sample: CD45RO+ cells pooled with CCR7-negative TemRA cells. The rearrangement joins TRBV19 to TRBJ2-4; D may be TRBD2 (6 bases). The sequence derives from a man aged 30-40 years in good health. CDR3 sequence: CASKDMEGKNIQYF. For the CDR3, the DNA is TGTGCCAGTAAAGATATGGAGGGCAAAAACATTCAGTACTTC.